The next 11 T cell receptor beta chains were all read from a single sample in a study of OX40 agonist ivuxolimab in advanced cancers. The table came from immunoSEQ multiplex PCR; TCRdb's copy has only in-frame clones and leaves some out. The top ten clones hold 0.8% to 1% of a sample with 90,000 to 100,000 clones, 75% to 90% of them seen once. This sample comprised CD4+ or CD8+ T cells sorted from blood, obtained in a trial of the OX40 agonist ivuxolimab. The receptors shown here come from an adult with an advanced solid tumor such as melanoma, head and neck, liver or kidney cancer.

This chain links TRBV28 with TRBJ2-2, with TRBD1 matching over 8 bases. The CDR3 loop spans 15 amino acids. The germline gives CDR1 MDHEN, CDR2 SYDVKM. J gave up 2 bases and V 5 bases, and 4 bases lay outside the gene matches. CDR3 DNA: TGTGCCAGCAGTCATGGACAGGGTAACACCGGGGAGCTGTTTTTT. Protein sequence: CASSHGQGNTGELFF.

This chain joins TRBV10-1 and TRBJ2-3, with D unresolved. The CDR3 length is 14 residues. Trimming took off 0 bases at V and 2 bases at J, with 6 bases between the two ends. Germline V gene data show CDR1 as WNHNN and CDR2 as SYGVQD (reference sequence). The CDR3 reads CASSESTVTDTQYF. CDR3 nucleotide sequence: TGCGCCAGCAGTGAGTCAACTGTCACAGATACGCAGTATTTT.

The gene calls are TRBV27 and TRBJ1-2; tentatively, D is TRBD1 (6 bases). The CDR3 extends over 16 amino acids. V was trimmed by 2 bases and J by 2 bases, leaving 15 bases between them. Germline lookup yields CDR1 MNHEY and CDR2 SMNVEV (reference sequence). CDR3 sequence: CASSLVSGAVNYGYTF. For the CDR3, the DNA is TGTGCCAGCAGTTTAGTATCGGGGGCGGTCAACTATGGCTACACCTTC.

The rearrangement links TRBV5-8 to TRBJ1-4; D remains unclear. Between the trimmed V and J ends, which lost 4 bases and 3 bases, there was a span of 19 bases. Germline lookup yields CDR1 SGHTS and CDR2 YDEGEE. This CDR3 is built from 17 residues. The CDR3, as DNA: TGTGCCAGCAGCCTGACCTCAGGCGTCGTCTCTAATGAAAAACTGTTTTTT. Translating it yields CASSLTSGVVSNEKLFF.

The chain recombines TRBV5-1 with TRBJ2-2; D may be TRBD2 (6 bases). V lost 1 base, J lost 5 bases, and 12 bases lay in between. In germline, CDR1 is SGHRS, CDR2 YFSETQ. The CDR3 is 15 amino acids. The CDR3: CASSLIGRETGELFF. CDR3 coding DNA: TGCGCCAGCAGCTTGATCGGGAGAGAGACCGGGGAGCTGTTTTTT.

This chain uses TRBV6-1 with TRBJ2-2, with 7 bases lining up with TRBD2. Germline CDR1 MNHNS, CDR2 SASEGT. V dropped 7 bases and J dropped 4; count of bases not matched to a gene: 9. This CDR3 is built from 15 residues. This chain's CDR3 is CASTGRLALTGELFF. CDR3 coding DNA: TGTGCCAGCACCGGCAGACTAGCCCTCACCGGGGAGCTGTTTTTT.

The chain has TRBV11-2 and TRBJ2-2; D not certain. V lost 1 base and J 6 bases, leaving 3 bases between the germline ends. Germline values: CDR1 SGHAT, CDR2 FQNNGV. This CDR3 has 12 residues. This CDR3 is CASSLVPGELFF. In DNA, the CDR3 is TGTGCCAGCAGCTTAGTTCCCGGGGAGCTGTTTTTT.

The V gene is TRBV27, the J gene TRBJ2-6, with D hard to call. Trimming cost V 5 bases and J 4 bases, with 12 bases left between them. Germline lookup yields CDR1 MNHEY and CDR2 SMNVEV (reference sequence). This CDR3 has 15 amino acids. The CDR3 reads CASSLAGSGANVLTF. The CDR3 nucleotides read TGTGCCAGCAGTCTTGCAGGTTCCGGGGCCAACGTCCTGACTTTC. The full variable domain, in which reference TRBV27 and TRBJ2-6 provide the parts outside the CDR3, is EAQVTQNPRYLITVTGKKLTVTCSQNMNHEYMSWYRQDPGLGLRQIYYSMNVEVTDKGDVPEGYKVSRKEKRNFPLILESPSPNQTSLYFCASSLAGSGANVLTFGAGSRLTVL.

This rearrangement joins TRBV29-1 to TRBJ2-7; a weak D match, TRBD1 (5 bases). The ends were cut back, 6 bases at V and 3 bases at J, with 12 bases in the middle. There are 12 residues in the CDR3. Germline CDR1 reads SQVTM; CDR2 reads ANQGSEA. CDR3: CSVRTGYYEQYF. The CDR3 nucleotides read TGCAGCGTCCGAACAGGTTACTACGAGCAGTACTTC.

CDR3: CSAEASGAFF. The CDR3 DNA reads as TGCAGCGCGGAAGCCAGCGGAGCTTTCTTT. The chain uses TRBV29-1 and TRBJ1-1; D is undetermined. The ends were cut back, 7 bases at V and 10 bases at J, with 13 bases in the middle. The CDR3 runs to 10 residues. The germline V gene has CDR1 SQVTM and CDR2 ANQGSEA.

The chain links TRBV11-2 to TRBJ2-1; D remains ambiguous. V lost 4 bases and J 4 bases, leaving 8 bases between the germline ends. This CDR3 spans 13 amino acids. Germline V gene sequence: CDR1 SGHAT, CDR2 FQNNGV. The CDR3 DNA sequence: TGTGCCAGCAGCTCCCTGCAATACAATGAGCAGTTCTTC. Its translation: CASSSLQYNEQFF.